These 7 T cell receptor beta chains originate from one sample sequenced in a study of blood T cell repertoires in COVID-19. Method: immunoSEQ multiplex PCR; TCRdb's copy keeps in-frame clones and lacks some. The sample has roughly 200,000 clones, 88% seen once. Sequencing was carried out using peripheral blood. The receptors come from a man between 18 and 35 years old with active or convalescent COVID-19.

The chain links TRBV4-1 to TRBJ1-3; D might be TRBD1 (5 bases). Germline lookup yields CDR1 MGHRA and CDR2 YSYEKL. Trimming took 0 bases from V and 2 from J, leaving 8 bases between them. This CDR3 has 15 amino acids. In DNA, the CDR3 is TGCGCCAGCAGCCAAGATCCCAGGGCTGGAAACACCATATATTTT. As protein: CASSQDPRAGNTIYF.

The chain is built from TRBV6-4 and TRBJ1-6, with TRBD1 as a possible D gene (6 bases). Trimming removed 7 bases at V and 9 bases at J, with 16 bases between. Germline lookup yields CDR1 MRHNA and CDR2 SNTAGT. The CDR3 length is 14 residues. DNA for the CDR3: TGTGCCAGCATCGGACAGTACCCGGGTTCACCCCTCCACTTT. This translates into CASIGQYPGSPLHF.

V usage is TRBV6-5 and J usage is TRBJ2-2; D is undetermined. CDR3 length: 13 amino acids. Looked up from germline, CDR1 is MNHEY and CDR2 is SVGAGI. The V and J ends lost 8 bases and 5 bases respectively, with 12 bases between them. The CDR3 DNA sequence: TGTGCCAGCCAGACAAGGTGGACCGGGGAGCTGTTTTTT. Translating it yields CASQTRWTGELFF.

CDR3 residues: CAISSGQGDTEAFF. The CDR3 bases are TGTGCCATCAGCTCGGGACAGGGGGATACTGAAGCTTTCTTT. This sequence joins TRBV10-3 and TRBJ1-1, with 11 bases lining up with TRBD1. The CDR3 spans 14 residues. Germline V gives CDR1 ENHRY, CDR2 SYGVKD. J lost 5 bases, V lost 6 bases, and 5 bases had no gene match.

The gene calls are TRBV19 and TRBJ2-1, with 9 bases fitting TRBD1. Trimming removed 6 bases from V and 8 bases from J; junction bases left unmatched: 11. There are 15 residues in the CDR3. Germline V CDR1 and CDR2: LNHDA, SQIVND (reference sequence). CDR3 in amino acids: CASRSGQGIPDEQFF. CDR3 sequence (DNA): TGTGCCAGTAGATCGGGACAGGGTATCCCCGATGAGCAGTTCTTC.

J is TRBJ2-2 and V is TRBV4-3; 8 bases align to TRBD2. This CDR3 spans 17 amino acids. J gave up 7 bases and V 1 base, and 11 bases lay outside the gene matches. Germline lookup yields CDR1 LGHNA and CDR2 YSLEER. The CDR3 protein is CASSQGDGREAGGELFF. In DNA form, the CDR3 reads TGCGCCAGCAGCCAAGGGGATGGGCGGGAGGCTGGCGGGGAGCTGTTTTTT.

This clone was counted a single time. The genes are TRBV3-1 (or the pseudogene TRBV3-2) and TRBJ2-5; perhaps TRBD2 as D (5 bases). Germline CDR1 is LGHDT and CDR2 is YNNKEL (reference sequence). V dropped 0 bases and J dropped 2 bases, with 13 bases sitting between them. The CDR3 contains 16 residues. Here the CDR3 DNA reads TGTGCCAGCAGCCAAGATCTAGTGGGGAGACAAGAGACCCAGTACTTC. As protein: CASSQDLVGRQETQYF.